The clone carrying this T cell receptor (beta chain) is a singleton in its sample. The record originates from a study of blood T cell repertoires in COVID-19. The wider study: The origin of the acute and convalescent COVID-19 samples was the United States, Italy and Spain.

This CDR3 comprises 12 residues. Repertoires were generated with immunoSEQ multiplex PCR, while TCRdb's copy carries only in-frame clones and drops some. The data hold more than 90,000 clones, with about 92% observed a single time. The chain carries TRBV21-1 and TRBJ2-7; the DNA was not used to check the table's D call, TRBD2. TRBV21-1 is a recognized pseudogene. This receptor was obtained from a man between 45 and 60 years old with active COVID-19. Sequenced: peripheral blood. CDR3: CARSAGDAEQYF. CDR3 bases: TGTGCCAGATCAGCGGGAGATGCCGAGCAGTACTTC.